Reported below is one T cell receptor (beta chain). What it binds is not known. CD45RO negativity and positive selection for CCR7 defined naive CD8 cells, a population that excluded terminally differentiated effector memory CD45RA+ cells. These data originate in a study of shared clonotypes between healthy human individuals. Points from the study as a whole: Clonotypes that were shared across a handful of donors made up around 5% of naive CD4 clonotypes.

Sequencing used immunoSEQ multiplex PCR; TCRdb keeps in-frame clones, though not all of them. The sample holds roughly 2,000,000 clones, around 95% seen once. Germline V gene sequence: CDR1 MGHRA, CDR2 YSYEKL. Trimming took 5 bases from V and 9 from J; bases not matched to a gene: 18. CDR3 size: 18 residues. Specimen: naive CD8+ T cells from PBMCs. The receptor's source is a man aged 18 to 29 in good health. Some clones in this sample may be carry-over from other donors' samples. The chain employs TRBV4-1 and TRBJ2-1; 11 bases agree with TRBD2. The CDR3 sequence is CASSLASLAGGPYIEQFF. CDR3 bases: TGCGCCAGCAGCTTGGCCTCCTTAGCGGGAGGGCCATATATTGAGCAGTTCTTC.